This TCR beta chain appears in the sequencing data of a study of Ad26.COV2.S vaccination and SARS-CoV-2 variants. Study in general: Into the muscle, Ad26.COV2.S was dosed once or twice, 56 days apart. The study, taken as a whole, reports: From the TCR breadth and depth analyses, total T cell responses may have been underestimated.

A word on this clone: Its antigen is not known.

CDR3 length equals 19 residues. V trimming: 6 bases; J trimming: 2 bases; junction bases outside the gene matches: 12. Per the germline V gene, CDR1 is MNHNY and CDR2 is SVGAGI (reference sequence). Treatment reported: roughly 18 received Ad26.COV2.S at low or high dose, single or two shots; several received placebo; per-sample allocation not given. Sample collection was performed on day 63 after the first vaccine or placebo injection. It was Wuhan-strain SARS-CoV-2 spike that the Ad26 vaccine vector expressed. Repertoires were generated with immunoSEQ multiplex PCR, while TCRdb's copy carries only in-frame clones and drops some. The profile shows approximately 350,000 clones, over 75% of them singletons.

The TCR sequence derives from a person between 18 and 65 years old who received the Ad26.COV2.S COVID-19 vaccine or a placebo. The input for sequencing was peripheral blood, taken in a trial of Ad26.COV2.S vaccine versus placebo. The chain joins TRBV6-6 to TRBJ2-1; 14 bases align to TRBD2. This CDR3 reads CASSFYGTSGGAAYNEQFF. CDR3 nucleotides: TGTGCCAGCAGCTTTTACGGGACTAGCGGGGGAGCAGCCTACAATGAGCAGTTCTTC.